The 23 T cell receptor beta chains given below trace back to one sample, sequenced in a study of blood T cell repertoires in COVID-19. Clones were read by immunoSEQ multiplex PCR, and TCRdb kept only the in-frame ones, dropping some. The sample includes fewer than 500,000 clones, roughly 86% of them seen just once. Sequencing was performed on peripheral blood. These receptors came from a human donor with acute or convalescent COVID-19. The donor label of this sample is uncertain.

As regards this clone: The same CDR3 is also encoded by other DNA sequences in this sample. V is TRBV28 and J is TRBJ2-2; D not resolved. Germline-derived CDR1 and CDR2 are MDHEN and SYDVKM. This CDR3 region has 12 residues. V gave up 6 bases and J gave up 1 base, with 3 bases separating them. Here the CDR3 reads CASRRNTGELFF. For the CDR3, the DNA is TGTGCCAGCAGGCGGAACACCGGGGAGCTGTTTTTT. The variable domain in full, with the rest retrieved from reference TRBV28 and TRBJ2-2, is DVKVTQSSRYLVKRTGEKVFLECVQDMDHENMFWYRQDPGLGLRLIYFSYDVKMKEKGDIPEGYSVSREKKERFSLILESASTNQTSMYLCASRRNTGELFFGEGSRLTVL.

This chain joins TRBV7-9 and TRBJ1-2, with TRBD1 matching 10 bases. J was trimmed by 8 bases and V by 5 bases; bases with no gene match: 8. The germline CDR1 and CDR2 sequences are SEHNR and FQNEAQ (reference sequence). The CDR3 contains 14 residues. CDR3 amino acids: CASSQDRGPGGYTF. The CDR3 DNA follows: TGTGCCAGCAGCCAAGACAGGGGGCCGGGAGGCTACACCTTC.

A few counts support this clone. The CDR3 coding sequence is TGCGCCAGCAGCCAGATATCTAGCGGGCGCACAGATACGCAGTATTTT. Its translation is CASSQISSGRTDTQYF. The V call is TRBV4-1, the J call TRBJ2-3; the match to TRBD2 covers 8 bases. Trimming removed 3 bases from V and 1 base from J; junction bases left unmatched: 6. The CDR3 contains 16 residues. Germline-derived CDR1 and CDR2 are MGHRA and YSYEKL.

The chain employs TRBV6-2 or TRBV6-3 and TRBJ2-3; possible D gene TRBD2, 6 bases. The CDR3 length is 14 residues. V lost 2 bases and J lost 5, with 11 bases in between. In germline, CDR1 is MNHEY, CDR2 SVGEGT. This CDR3 reads CASSYELAQDTQYF. The CDR3 DNA is TGTGCCAGCAGTTACGAACTAGCCCAAGATACGCAGTATTTT.

The J gene is TRBJ2-5, the V gene TRBV7-2; D gene unclear. Germline values: CDR1 SGHTA, CDR2 FQGNSA. Trimming pared 1 base from V and 2 bases from J, leaving 5 bases between. There are 13 residues in the CDR3. CDR3 DNA sequence: TGTGCCAGCAGCTTAGGAACACAAGAGACCCAGTACTTC. This sequence encodes CASSLGTQETQYF. Full variable domain (remainder filled in from reference TRBV7-2 and TRBJ2-5): GAGVSQSPSNKVTEKGKDVELRCDPISGHTALYWYRQSLGQGLEFLIYFQGNSAPDKSGLPSDRFSAERTGGSVSTLTIQRTQQEDSAVYLCASSLGTQETQYFGPGTRLLVL.

The genes are TRBV6-5 and TRBJ1-2; tentatively, D is TRBD1 (5 bases). The CDR3 covers 14 residues. V was pared by 6 bases and J by 8 bases, with 19 bases between. Looked up from germline, CDR1 is MNHEY and CDR2 is SVGAGI. The CDR3 protein is CASSLDSISGGYTF. The CDR3 DNA follows: TGTGCCAGCAGCCTCGACAGTATCAGTGGGGGCTACACCTTC.

The chain uses TRBV5-5 and TRBJ1-1, with 7 bases lining up with TRBD1. With 3 bases clipped from V and 4 bases from J, the junction kept 6 bases outside the gene matches. CDR3 length: 14 residues. Looked up from germline, CDR1 is SGHKS and CDR2 is YYEKEE (reference sequence). The CDR3 DNA is TGTGCCAGCAGCTGGGGGCAGGGGGGCACTGAAGCTTTCTTT. It is translated as CASSWGQGGTEAFF.

The gene calls are TRBV30 and TRBJ1-5; no clear D. Trimming left V 2 bases short and J 6 bases short, with 14 bases between. Germline V lookup: CDR1 GTSNPN, CDR2 SVGIG (reference sequence). The CDR3 spans 14 residues. The CDR3 here is CAWSTAAIGQPQHF. CDR3 DNA sequence: TGTGCCTGGAGTACAGCCGCGATAGGTCAGCCCCAGCATTTT.

The chain has TRBV18 and TRBJ2-1; 8 bases line up with TRBD1. Looked up from germline, CDR1 is KGHSH and CDR2 is LQKENI. The CDR3 length is 14 residues. With 3 bases clipped from V and 9 bases from J, the junction kept 7 bases outside the gene matches. CDR3 sequence reads: CASSPVTGGREQFF. In DNA, the CDR3 is TGTGCCAGCTCACCGGTCACAGGGGGACGTGAGCAGTTCTTC. The variable domain in full, completed from reference TRBV18 and TRBJ2-1, reads NAGVMQNPRHLVRRRGQEARLRCSPMKGHSHVYWYRQLPEEGLKFMVYLQKENIIDESGMPKERFSAEFPKEGPSILRIQQVVRGDSAAYFCASSPVTGGREQFFGPGTRLTVL.

The J gene is TRBJ2-7, the V gene TRBV7-8; D gene ambiguous. The germline CDR1 and CDR2 sequences are SGHVS and FQNEAQ. V shed 1 base and J shed 3 bases, with 7 bases lying between them. The CDR3 is 13 amino acids. The chain's CDR3 is CASSLGQHYEQYF. The CDR3, as DNA: TGTGCCAGCAGCTTAGGACAACACTACGAGCAGTACTTC. Looking up the rest from reference TRBV7-8 and TRBJ2-7 gives the full variable domain: GAGVSQSPRYKVAKRGQDVALRCDPISGHVSLFWYQQALGQGPEFLTYFQNEAQLDKSGLPSDRFFAERPEGSVSTLKIQRTQQEDSAVYLCASSLGQHYEQYFGPGTRLTVT.

The chain uses TRBV5-1 and TRBJ1-6; 9 positions agree with TRBD1. Germline CDR1 reads SGHRS; CDR2 reads YFSETQ. CDR3 length equals 16 residues. V lost 3 bases, J lost 10 bases, and 11 bases stayed unmatched. CDR3 nucleotides: TGCGCCAGCAGCTGGGGACAGGGTTCAGTAAACTCACCCCTCCACTTT. This gives the protein CASSWGQGSVNSPLHF.

This clone was detected only once. V and J are TRBV7-9 and TRBJ2-1, with D hard to call. V lost 7 bases and J 8 bases, leaving 12 bases between the germline ends. Germline loops: CDR1 SEHNR, CDR2 FQNEAQ (reference sequence). The CDR3 is made up of 12 amino acids. This CDR3 is CASTRLYYEQFF. The CDR3, as DNA: TGTGCCAGCACCCGCCTATACTATGAGCAGTTCTTC.

This clone was counted a single time. The chain couples TRBV10-3 to TRBJ2-1; 8 positions agree with TRBD1. The CDR3 loop spans 14 amino acids. Germline CDR1 is ENHRY and CDR2 is SYGVKD. V trimming: 10 bases; J trimming: 7 bases; junction bases outside the gene matches: 12. The CDR3 spells CATANWDRTNEQFF. CDR3 coding DNA: TGTGCCACCGCCAACTGGGACAGGACGAATGAGCAGTTCTTC.

The chain joins TRBV4-2 to TRBJ2-4; 7 bases fit TRBD2. The CDR3 sequence is 19 residues long. Unmatched junction bases numbered 18, after V lost 1 base and J lost 6 bases. Germline-derived CDR1 and CDR2 are LGHNA and YNFKEQ. The CDR3 DNA follows: TGTGCCAGCAGCCAAGTCTTTATACGGCGGGAGCTGAGGGGAAACATTCAGTACTTC. Protein product: CASSQVFIRRELRGNIQYF.

The chain recombines TRBV28 with TRBJ1-5; D perhaps matches TRBD1 (6 bases). The CDR3 covers 13 residues. Trimming left V 7 bases short and J 7 bases short, with 14 bases between. Germline-derived CDR1 and CDR2 are MDHEN and SYDVKM. In nucleotides, the CDR3 is TGTGCCAGCATTGGGGGGGCAGGACAGCCCCAGCATTTT. Translating it yields CASIGGAGQPQHF.

With respect to this clone: A much larger clone lies a single base off, so this may be a read error. The sample carries other DNA sequences with the same CDR3. The rearrangement joins TRBV5-1 to TRBJ1-5; TRBD1 matches 10 bases. This CDR3 is 14 amino acids long. Germline V gives CDR1 SGHRS, CDR2 YFSETQ. V was clipped by 4 bases and J by 4 bases; unmatched bases: 2. This CDR3 is CASSPGQGNQPQHF. DNA of the CDR3: TGCGCCAGCAGCCCGGGACAGGGGAATCAGCCCCAGCATTTT.

J is TRBJ2-7 and V is TRBV27; 8 bases agree with TRBD2. Germline values: CDR1 MNHEY, CDR2 SMNVEV (reference sequence). Unmatched junction bases numbered 7, after V lost 3 bases and J lost 6 bases. The CDR3 spans 14 residues. The CDR3 loop reads CASSLGREAAEQYF. In nucleotides, the CDR3 is TGTGCCAGCAGTTTGGGGCGGGAGGCGGCCGAGCAGTACTTC.

This chain links TRBV6-6 with TRBJ1-2; a weak D match, TRBD1 (6 bases). With 6 bases removed from V and 8 bases from J, the gap between germline ends came to 19 bases. The CDR3 loop spans 14 amino acids. Germline V CDR1 and CDR2: MNHNY, SVGAGI (reference sequence). CDR3 residues: CASSFRTASGGYTF. CDR3 coding DNA: TGTGCCAGCAGCTTTCGGACAGCCTCGGGGGGCTACACCTTC.

This chain uses TRBV5-1 with TRBJ2-3; TRBD2 matches 12 bases. The CDR3 covers 16 residues. CDR1 and CDR2 (germline): SGHRS, YFSETQ. Germline trimming cut 7 bases from V and 6 bases from J; bases unmatched to any gene: 12. The CDR3 DNA sequence: TGCGCCAGCGGTCGGACTAGCGGGGCCATAAAGGATACGCAGTATTTT. As protein: CASGRTSGAIKDTQYF.

The chain links TRBV7-2 to TRBJ2-7; D might be TRBD2 (6 bases). Germline CDR1 is SGHTA and CDR2 is FQGNSA. V lost 5 bases, J lost 2 bases, and 16 bases lay in between. The CDR3 is 15 residues long. The chain's CDR3 is CASSAVGAGPYEQYF. CDR3 sequence (DNA): TGTGCCAGCAGCGCCGTCGGGGCGGGGCCCTACGAGCAGTACTTC.

The V and J genes are TRBV5-8 and TRBJ1-5; D remains ambiguous. Germline V lookup: CDR1 SGHTS, CDR2 YDEGEE. Trimming removed 2 bases from V and 5 bases from J, with 11 bases in between. The CDR3 has 14 amino acids. CDR3 loop: CASSFEGRDQPQHF. The CDR3 DNA sequence: TGTGCCAGCAGCTTCGAAGGGAGGGATCAGCCCCAGCATTTT.

The rearrangement links TRBV27 to TRBJ1-5, with a weak D call TRBD1 (5 bases). Germline CDR1 is MNHEY and CDR2 is SMNVEV (reference sequence). The CDR3 length is 14 residues. V lost 2 bases and J 6 bases, leaving 11 bases between the germline ends. The chain's CDR3 is CASSLRGEGQPQHF. In DNA form, the CDR3 reads TGTGCCAGCAGTTTACGAGGGGAGGGTCAGCCCCAGCATTTT.

The chain links TRBV10-1 to TRBJ1-3, with TRBD1 matching 8 bases. This CDR3 contains 15 residues. V dropped 4 bases and J dropped 3; count of bases not matched to a gene: 5. Looked up from germline, CDR1 is WNHNN and CDR2 is SYGVQD (reference sequence). CDR3 bases: TGCGCCAGCAGTGGGACAGGGAGCCTTGGAAACACCATATATTTT. It yields the protein CASSGTGSLGNTIYF.